A selection of T cell receptor beta chains follows, all from one sample in a study of blood T cell repertoires in COVID-19. The repertoire was sequenced with immunoSEQ multiplex PCR; TCRdb's copy has only in-frame clones and lacks some. Counted here are 140,000 to 150,000 clones, around 86% occurring once; the ten biggest clones make up around 11%. The specimen sequenced was PBMCs or T cells enriched from blood (not recorded which). The origin of the receptors is a man between 60 and 75 years old who had recovered from COVID-19. Each CDR3 is given without its conserved first and last residue. The D gene is left open where the match is weak.

>TRBV3-1/TRBV3-2|TRBD1
ASSRRGPGETQY
>TRBV4-2|TRBD1
ASSHRGQQNSYEQY
>TRBV3-1/TRBV3-2|-
ASSPDRSSYEQY
>TRBV2|-
ASRRGLQETQY
>TRBV30|-
AWSKYSNQPQH
>TRBV12-3/TRBV12-4|TRBD2
ASSLKLANEQF
>TRBV5-1|-
ASSLAGDYGYT
>TRBV5-5|-
ASSLRDTNSGNTIY
>TRBV27|-
ASSLFRADTQY
>TRBV28|TRBD1
ASRRTGVDTQY
>TRBV2|-
ASMRDIYEQY
>TRBV2|TRBD1
ASSVSRDRHSNQPQH
>TRBV11-3|TRBD1
ASSLGQGTEAF
>TRBV7-3|-
ASSLTAGGYEQY
>TRBV11-2|-
ASSLVRNEQF
>TRBV30|-
AWSPTYNEQF
>TRBV6-5|-
ASSYSRGSGNTIY
>TRBV7-9|TRBD1
ASSLGTGGEYEQY
>TRBV30|TRBD1
AWSVPGTGPSPLH
>TRBV4-2|-
ASSPDTRSGNTIY
>TRBV9|-
ASSVGGSGRNSPLH
>TRBV18|TRBD2
ASSPSRGNTDTQY
>TRBV28|-
ASSSTGGSSQPQH
>TRBV30|TRBD1
AWSTGTGIGDEQY
>TRBV5-1|TRBD1
ASSRGQVVAEAF
>TRBV11-3|TRBD1
ASSLGQGAYEQY
>TRBV28|-
ASRRGSYEQY
>TRBV25-1|TRBD1
ASSEYIQGTEQY
>TRBV5-4|-
ASSFRRLGNEQF
>TRBV7-9|-
ASSLETAPYEQY
>TRBV15|TRBD2
ATSRLAGNSYEQY
>TRBV7-9|TRBD1
ASSYRQGSTDTQY
>TRBV5-5|-
ASSSRDYNEQF
>TRBV29-1|-
SVGLAETQY
>TRBV11-1|-
ASSLGGPKDTQY
>TRBV5-8|-
ASGRYEQY
>TRBV6-1|TRBD1
ASSELKGAGTDTQY
>TRBV18|-
ASSPDRSKEQPQH
>TRBV28|TRBD1
ASKTGGSYNEQF
>TRBV7-2|TRBD2
ASSLASGSVDEQF
>TRBV3-1/TRBV3-2|TRBD1
ASSQVPGQGNTIY
>TRBV5-1|TRBD1
ASSGARTGTNTEAF
>TRBV5-1|TRBD1
ASSLRQGYGYT
>TRBV7-2|-
ASGSGIHQNEQF
>TRBV5-1|-
ASSLGRGVGNTEAF
>TRBV7-7|TRBD1
ASSLVAGTGTDTQY
>TRBV19|TRBD2
ASSDIGLAFTGELF
>TRBV7-2|-
ASSLLPGDEQY
>TRBV7-9|TRBD2
ASSSPLSGGQQY
>TRBV13|-
ASSPRGWQGSSRETQY
>TRBV10-3|TRBD1
AISESNRQGGSPLH
>TRBV9|-
ASSPTGTGELF
>TRBV5-6|TRBD2
ASSLGLDGGELF
>TRBV7-9|TRBD2
ASRTGLAGSSTDTQY
>TRBV27|-
ASSLMWGDEAF
>TRBV6-1|-
ASSEAAGQGYEQY
>TRBV9|-
ASSVSSSREKLF